This TCR beta chain was sequenced for a study of Ad26.COV2.S vaccination and SARS-CoV-2 variants. As for the study in general: Into the muscle, Ad26.COV2.S was dosed once or twice, 56 days apart.

Treatment defined: around 19 received Ad26.COV2.S at low or high dose, single or two shots; several received placebo; per-sample allocation not given. Following the first vaccine or placebo injection, samples were taken on day 63. An adult donor aged 18-55 years was enrolled in Boston. Method: immunoSEQ multiplex PCR; TCRdb's copy keeps in-frame clones and lacks some. The sample yields approximately 410,000 clones, 92% seen once. Notes on the study in general: Overall T cell responses may have been underestimated by the analyses of TCR breadth and depth.

Germline-derived CDR1 and CDR2 are DFQATT and SNEGSKA (reference sequence). The CDR3 contains 17 residues. Trimming cost V 3 bases and J 0 bases; bases outside gene matches: 12. As concerns this clone: The antigen remains undetermined.

The J gene is TRBJ2-5, the V gene TRBV20-1; 8 bases map to TRBD2. This specimen was peripheral blood, taken in a trial of Ad26.COV2.S vaccine versus placebo. The TCR comes from a person aged 18-65 years who received the Ad26.COV2.S COVID-19 vaccine or a placebo. CDR3 sequence: CSASDGKPGGYQETQYF. CDR3 nucleotide sequence: TGCAGTGCTAGTGACGGAAAACCGGGGGGGTACCAAGAGACCCAGTACTTC.